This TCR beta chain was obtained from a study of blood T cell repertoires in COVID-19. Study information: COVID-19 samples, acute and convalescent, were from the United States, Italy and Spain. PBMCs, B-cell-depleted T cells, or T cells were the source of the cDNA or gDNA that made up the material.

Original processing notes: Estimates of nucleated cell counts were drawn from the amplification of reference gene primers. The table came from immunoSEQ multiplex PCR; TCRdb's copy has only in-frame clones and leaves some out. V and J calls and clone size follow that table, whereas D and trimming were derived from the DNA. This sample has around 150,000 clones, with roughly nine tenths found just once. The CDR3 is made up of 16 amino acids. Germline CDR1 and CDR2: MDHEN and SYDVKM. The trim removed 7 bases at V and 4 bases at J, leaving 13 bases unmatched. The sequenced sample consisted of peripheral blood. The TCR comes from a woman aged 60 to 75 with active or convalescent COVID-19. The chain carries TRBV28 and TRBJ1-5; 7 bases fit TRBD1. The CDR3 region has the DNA TGTGCCAGCACCATGAGACAGGGTTGGGGTAATCAGCCCCAGCATTTT. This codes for CASTMRQGWGNQPQHF.